A selection of T cell receptor beta chains follows, all from one sample in a study of shared clonotypes between healthy human individuals. Assay used: immunoSEQ multiplex PCR; TCRdb lists only in-frame clones, some missing. The sample records nearly 2 million clones, roughly 94% being singletons. What was sequenced was naive CD8+ T cells sorted from blood. These receptors were collected from a man aged 18 to 29 in good health. CDR3s include the opening cysteine and the closing phenylalanine or tryptophan. A D gene is named only where the DNA matches it firmly. Not every row has a clone size; where given, it reads once, few, many or a size class.

J gene | clone size | D gene | V gene | CDR3 protein | CDR3 DNA
TRBJ2-1 | - | - | TRBV4-1 | CASSPTTQPSYNEQFF | TGCGCCAGCAGCCCGACGACCCAACCTAGCTACAATGAGCAGTTCTTC
TRBJ1-5 | - | - | TRBV6-5 | CASSYREGVQPQHF | TGTGCCAGCAGTTACAGGGAGGGGGTTCAGCCCCAGCATTTT
TRBJ2-1 | - | - | TRBV5-6 | CASSLVAYNEQFF | TGTGCCAGCAGCTTAGTCGCCTACAATGAGCAGTTCTTC
TRBJ2-5 | - | TRBD2 | TRBV6-5 | CASSPAGERAETQYF | TGTGCCAGCAGTCCAGCGGGGGAGAGGGCAGAGACCCAGTACTTC
TRBJ1-4 | - | - | TRBV18 | CASSPDRQNEKLFF | TGTGCCAGCTCACCTGACAGGCAAAATGAAAAACTGTTTTTT
TRBJ1-2 | - | - | TRBV6-5 | CASSYSSGERDYGYTF | TGTGCCAGCAGTTACTCGTCAGGGGAAAGAGACTATGGCTACACCTTC
TRBJ2-5 | - | - | TRBV28 | CASSLMGDGQETQYF | TGTGCCAGCAGTCTTATGGGGGACGGGCAAGAGACCCAGTACTTC
TRBJ2-7 | - | - | TRBV7-9 | CASSFLAAEQYF | TGTGCCAGCAGCTTCTTGGCGGCCGAGCAGTACTTC
TRBJ2-5 | once | TRBD2 | TRBV2 | CASGSPSGEYQETQYF | TGTGCCAGCGGATCCCCTAGCGGGGAGTACCAAGAGACCCAGTACTTC
TRBJ1-3 | - | - | TRBV9 | CASSVTPGNTIYF | TGTGCCAGCAGCGTTACTCCTGGAAACACCATATATTTT
TRBJ1-4 | once | TRBD1 | TRBV4-2 | CASSQPLAGGTNEKLFF | TGTGCCAGCAGCCAACCCCTAGCAGGGGGAACTAATGAAAAACTGTTTTTT
TRBJ2-5 | - | TRBD1 | TRBV7-7 | CASSPGGQLQETQYF | TGTGCTAGCAGCCCAGGGGGACAGCTCCAAGAGACCCAGTACTTC